The sequence of this T cell receptor beta chain was determined in a study of blood T cell repertoires in COVID-19. Study overall: There were acute and convalescent COVID-19 samples, and they came from the United States, Italy and Spain. In each case, the material was cDNA or gDNA derived from T cells, B-cell-depleted T cells, or PBMCs.

Per the original methods: Nucleated cell counts were estimated from reference gene primer amplification. Clones were read by immunoSEQ multiplex PCR, and TCRdb kept only the in-frame ones, dropping some. That table is the source of V, J and clone size, and D and trimming were worked out from the DNA. The data hold around 230,000 clones, with around 82% observed a single time. There are 17 residues in the CDR3. Germline loops: CDR1 SEHNR, CDR2 FQNEAQ (reference sequence). Unmatched junction bases numbered 9, after V lost 0 bases and J lost 3 bases. V is TRBV7-9 and J is TRBJ2-7, with 9 positions matching TRBD2. The sequenced sample was peripheral blood. This clonotype was sampled from a woman between 40 and 55 years old with active or convalescent COVID-19. This CDR3 reads CASSLAPGLAGHYEQYF. The CDR3 bases are TGTGCCAGCAGCTTAGCGCCCGGCCTAGCGGGACACTACGAGCAGTACTTC.